Sequencing of this T cell receptor (beta chain) was carried out in a study of T cells in Graves' hyperthyroidism and ophthalmopathy. Study information: Peripheral blood was obtained at initial diagnosis, preceding any treatment.

Study-level results: Also found in blood were most expanded thyroid clonotypes above 0.001.

Researchers amplified the TCR beta CDR3 regions from RNA transcripts. With the HTBI primer set, the TCR CDR3 went through a first round of RT-PCR. A single record per CDR3 protein comes from TCRdb applying MiXCR to the multiplex PCR reads. Altogether about 680,000 distinct CDR3 sequences are present, 35% being singletons, with the ten largest covering around 32%. This clonotype was observed a few times. The antigen is not known. The germline V and J ends were trimmed by 5 bases and 6 bases, with 19 bases remaining between them. CDR3 length equals 15 residues. Sequences were obtained from blood. This TCR derives from a middle-aged woman with Graves' hyperthyroidism. The gene calls are TRBV12-3 or TRBV12-4 and TRBJ1-2, with D perhaps TRBD1 (6 bases). CDR3 in amino acids: CASSRIQGSLDGYTF. In DNA form, the CDR3 reads TGTGCCAGCAGTCGCATACAGGGCTCCCTCGATGGCTACACCTTC.